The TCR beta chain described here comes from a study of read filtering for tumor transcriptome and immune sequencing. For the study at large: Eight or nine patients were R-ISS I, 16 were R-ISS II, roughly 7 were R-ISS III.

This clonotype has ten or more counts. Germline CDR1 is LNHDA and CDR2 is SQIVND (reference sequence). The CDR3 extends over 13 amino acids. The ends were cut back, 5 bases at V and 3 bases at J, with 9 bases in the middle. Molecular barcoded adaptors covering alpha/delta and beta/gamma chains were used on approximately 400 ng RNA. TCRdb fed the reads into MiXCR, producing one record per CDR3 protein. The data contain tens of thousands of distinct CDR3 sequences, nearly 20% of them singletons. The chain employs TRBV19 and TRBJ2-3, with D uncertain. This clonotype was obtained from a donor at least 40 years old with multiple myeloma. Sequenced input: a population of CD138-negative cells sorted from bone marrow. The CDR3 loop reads CASSFRDTDTQYF. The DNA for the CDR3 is TGTGCCAGTAGTTTTCGTGATACAGATACGCAGTATTTT. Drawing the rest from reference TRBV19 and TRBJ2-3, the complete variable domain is DGGITQSPKYLFRKEGQNVTLSCEQNLNHDAMYWYRQDPGQGLRLIYYSQIVNDFQKGDIAEGYSVSREKKESFPLTVTSAQKNPTAFYLCASSFRDTDTQYFGPGTRLTVL.